A single sample is the source of the 8 T cell receptor beta chains below, sequenced in a study of OX40 agonist ivuxolimab in advanced cancers. Library prep was done by the immunoSEQ multiplex PCR assay. Imported from immuneACCESS, the table was reduced by TCRdb to in-frame sequences with V and J called. These copies leave out some clones; in studies compared against another copy, an unresolved V gene accounts for under half, and the cause of the remainder is not known. Present in this sample are about 80,000 clones, 90% of which were seen just once. The biggest ten clones account for 0.55% to 0.8% of the sample. The material was CD4+ or CD8+ T cells sorted from blood, obtained in a trial of the OX40 agonist ivuxolimab. These receptors were taken from an adult with an advanced solid tumor such as melanoma, head and neck, liver or kidney cancer.

The chain uses TRBV6-5 and TRBJ1-1, with a weak D call TRBD1 (5 bases). Germline assignment: CDR1 MNHEY and CDR2 SVGAGI. The CDR3 spans 14 residues. V was shortened by 2 bases and J by 6 bases, with 13 bases between the two germline ends. DNA for the CDR3: TGTGCCAGCAGTTACGGGGGTTCCAGGGCTGAAGCTTTCTTT. Its translation: CASSYGGSRAEAFF.

The J gene is TRBJ1-2, the V gene TRBV28, with D tentatively TRBD1 (6 bases). The germline gives CDR1 MDHEN, CDR2 SYDVKM. V lost 4 bases and J lost 4, with 22 bases in between. CDR3 length equals 17 residues. The CDR3 sequence: CASSSTGTSGVGYGYTF. In DNA form, the CDR3 reads TGTGCCAGCAGTTCCACCGGGACATCAGGTGTCGGCTATGGCTACACCTTC.

This clone showed up just a few times. This chain links TRBV9 with TRBJ2-7; the match to TRBD1 covers 12 bases. The V and J ends lost 4 bases and 3 bases, in that order; junction bases with no gene match: 5. This CDR3 comprises 15 residues. Per the germline V gene, CDR1 is SGDLS and CDR2 is YYNGEE. CDR3 sequence: CASSRGQGAVYEQYF. For the CDR3, the DNA is TGTGCCAGCAGCAGGGGACAGGGGGCCGTCTACGAGCAGTACTTC.

The chain carries TRBV5-4 and TRBJ1-1, with no clear D. The V gene lost 4 bases and the J gene lost 4 bases, with 17 bases spanning the gap. Germline V lookup: CDR1 SGHNT, CDR2 YYREEE (reference sequence). This CDR3 contains 15 residues. CDR3 residues: CASSHFINKGTEAFF. CDR3 sequence (DNA): TGTGCCAGCAGCCATTTTATAAACAAGGGCACTGAAGCTTTCTTT.

The chain combines TRBV11-2 with TRBJ2-2, with TRBD2 matching 11 bases. V trimming: 5 bases; J trimming: 6 bases; junction bases outside the gene matches: 8. This CDR3 region has 16 residues. Germline V gives CDR1 SGHAT, CDR2 FQNNGV. The CDR3 DNA sequence: TGTGCCAGCAGCCCCCTGGGACTAGCGGCTCCCGGGGAGCTGTTTTTT. Its protein is CASSPLGLAAPGELFF.

This sequence joins TRBV2 and TRBJ2-7; D is possibly TRBD1 (5 bases). The germline gives CDR1 SNHLY, CDR2 FYNNEI. The CDR3 spans 12 residues. The germline V and J ends were trimmed by 10 bases and 2 bases, with 12 bases remaining between them. The CDR3 bases are TGTGCCACCTCAAGGGGTCCCTACGAGCAGTACTTC. This sequence encodes CATSRGPYEQYF. The full variable domain, with the rest looked up from reference TRBV2 and TRBJ2-7, is EPEVTQTPSHQVTQMGQEVILRCVPISNHLYFYWYRQILGQKVEFLVSFYNNEISEKSEIFDDQFSVERPDGSNFTLKIRSTKLEDSAMYFCATSRGPYEQYFGPGTRLTVT.

The chain has TRBV27 and TRBJ2-3; 9 bases align to TRBD2. The germline CDR1 and CDR2 sequences are MNHEY and SMNVEV (reference sequence). Trimming at V came to 2 bases and at J to 3 bases, leaving 3 bases not matched to a gene. This CDR3 has 15 residues. CDR3 nucleotides: TGTGCCAGCAGTTTAGCGGGAGGGCGAACAGATACGCAGTATTTT. Its protein product is CASSLAGGRTDTQYF.

This sequence joins TRBV7-3 and TRBJ2-3, with D tentatively TRBD1 or TRBD2 (6 bases each). Germline-derived CDR1 and CDR2 are SGHTA and FQGTGA. The CDR3 has 14 amino acids. V was shortened by 2 bases and J by 3 bases, with 9 bases between the two germline ends. The chain's CDR3 is CASSLGGTTDTQYF. CDR3 nucleotides: TGTGCCAGCAGCTTAGGGGGGACAACAGATACGCAGTATTTT.